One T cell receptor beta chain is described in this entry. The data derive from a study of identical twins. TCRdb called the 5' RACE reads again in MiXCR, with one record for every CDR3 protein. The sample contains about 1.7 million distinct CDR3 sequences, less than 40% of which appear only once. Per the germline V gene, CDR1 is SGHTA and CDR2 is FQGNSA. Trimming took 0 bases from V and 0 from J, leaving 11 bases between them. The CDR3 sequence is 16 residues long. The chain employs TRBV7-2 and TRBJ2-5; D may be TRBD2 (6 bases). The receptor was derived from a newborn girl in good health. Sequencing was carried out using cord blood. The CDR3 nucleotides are TGTGCCAGCAGCTTAGCAGGGGCGGGGTACCAAGAGACCCAGTACTTC. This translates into CASSLAGAGYQETQYF.